This T cell receptor (beta chain) emerged from a study of vaccination effects on CD4 cells after COVID-19. Overall study results and limits: Substantial clonal contraction characterized both infection- and vaccine-induced clones late after vaccination.

Within the ViraFEST assay, antigen-specific CD4+ T cells underwent expansion with viral peptide pools prior to sequencing. After less than twelve days in culture, the CD4+ T cells were isolated. Vaccinated recipients, who were negative for nucleocapsid antibodies, had no history of SARS-CoV-2 infection. About 2.2 million PBMC per well were cultured with approximately 9 IU/ml IL-2 and around 9.4 ug/ml peptides. The authors exchanged half the medium for IL-2 medium on days 3 and 7. Trimming removed 6 bases at V and 6 bases at J, with 15 bases between. The CDR3 totals 14 residues. Germline V gives CDR1 SNHLY, CDR2 FYNNEI. Remarks on this clone: What it binds is not known.

Produced via immunoSEQ multiplex PCR; TCRdb's table is partial and in-frame only. The sample records roughly 20,000 clones, 73% being singletons. The V and J genes are TRBV2 and TRBJ2-4; D gene ambiguous. Sequencing was performed on CD4+ T cells from PBMCs cultured with HCoV-NL63 spike peptides, taken before COVID-19 vaccination. This TCR derives from a human donor who received a COVID-19 vaccine. The CDR3 nucleotides are TGTGCCAGCAGACCGACTGCTTTGCGAAACATTCAGTACTTC. This sequence encodes CASRPTALRNIQYF.